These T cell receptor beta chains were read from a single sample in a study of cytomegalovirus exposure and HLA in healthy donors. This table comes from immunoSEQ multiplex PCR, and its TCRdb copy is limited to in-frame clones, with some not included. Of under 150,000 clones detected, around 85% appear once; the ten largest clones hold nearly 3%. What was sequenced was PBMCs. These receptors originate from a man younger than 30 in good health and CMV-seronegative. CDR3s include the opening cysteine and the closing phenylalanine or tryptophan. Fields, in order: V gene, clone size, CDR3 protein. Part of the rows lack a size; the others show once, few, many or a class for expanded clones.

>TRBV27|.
CASSVAGDPYEQYF
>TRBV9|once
CASSTSGAFGEQFF
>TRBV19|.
CASSRQPPYGYTF
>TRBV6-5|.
CASKEGVNEQFF
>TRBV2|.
CASSRGQGQQPQHF
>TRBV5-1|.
CASSLQGAGTGELFF
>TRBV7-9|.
CASSAAGAHGEQYF
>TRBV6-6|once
CASRPPGQDYEQYF
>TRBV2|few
CATHGTGGEPLHF
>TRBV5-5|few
CASSLWSSYNEQFF
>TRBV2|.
CAGLITDQETQYF
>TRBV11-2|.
CASSWAGQAYNEQFF
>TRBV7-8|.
CASTLHTGELFF
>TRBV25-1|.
CASSVAGTQYF
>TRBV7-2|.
CASSHPDRADYGYTF
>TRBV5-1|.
CASSLQAWMPNEKLFF
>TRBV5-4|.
CASSEGQALYAYTF
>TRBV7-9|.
CASSSGLAGGVGELFF
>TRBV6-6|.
CASSHTGGNQPQHF
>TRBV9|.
CASSVTSQRTNTGELFF
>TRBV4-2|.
CASSQEAHRDTQYF
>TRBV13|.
CASSGQEGRSYNEQFF
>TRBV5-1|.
CASSFSEGNQPQHF
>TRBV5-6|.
CASSLLGSFGYGYTF
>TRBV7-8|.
CASSPSTDTQYF
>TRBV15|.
CATTGGYGYTF
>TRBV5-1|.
CASSAAAGGQETQYF
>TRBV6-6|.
CASSYSDRIAEETQYF
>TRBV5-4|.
CASSLAAGQDYEQYF
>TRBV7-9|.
CASSLKGAEAFF